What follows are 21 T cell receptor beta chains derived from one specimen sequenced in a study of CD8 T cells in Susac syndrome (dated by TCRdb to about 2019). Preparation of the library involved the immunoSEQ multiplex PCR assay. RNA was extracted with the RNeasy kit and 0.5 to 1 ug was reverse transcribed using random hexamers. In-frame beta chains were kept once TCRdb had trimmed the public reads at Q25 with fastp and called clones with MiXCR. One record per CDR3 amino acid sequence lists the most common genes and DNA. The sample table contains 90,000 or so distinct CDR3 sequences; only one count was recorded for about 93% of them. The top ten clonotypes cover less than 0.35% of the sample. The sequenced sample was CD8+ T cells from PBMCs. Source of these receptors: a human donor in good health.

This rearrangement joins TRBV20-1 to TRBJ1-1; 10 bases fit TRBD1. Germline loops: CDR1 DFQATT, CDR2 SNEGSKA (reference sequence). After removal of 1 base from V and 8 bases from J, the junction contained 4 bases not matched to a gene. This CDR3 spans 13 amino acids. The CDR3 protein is CSARVGTGVEAFF. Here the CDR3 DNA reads TGCAGTGCTAGAGTAGGGACAGGGGTCGAAGCTTTCTTT.

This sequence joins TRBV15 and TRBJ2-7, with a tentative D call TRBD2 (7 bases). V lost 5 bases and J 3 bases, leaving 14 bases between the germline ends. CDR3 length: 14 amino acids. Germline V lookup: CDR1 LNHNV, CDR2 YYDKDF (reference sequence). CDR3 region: CATSLRGALYEQYF. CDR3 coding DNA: TGTGCCACCAGCCTTCGGGGGGCCCTCTACGAGCAGTACTTC.

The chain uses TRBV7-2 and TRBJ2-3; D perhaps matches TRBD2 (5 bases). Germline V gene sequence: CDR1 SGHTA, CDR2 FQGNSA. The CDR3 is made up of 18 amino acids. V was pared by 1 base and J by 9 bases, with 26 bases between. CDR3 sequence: CASSLEVLTTTPTGTQYF. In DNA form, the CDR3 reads TGTGCCAGCAGCTTAGAAGTCCTGACTACCACCCCCACCGGGACGCAGTATTTT.

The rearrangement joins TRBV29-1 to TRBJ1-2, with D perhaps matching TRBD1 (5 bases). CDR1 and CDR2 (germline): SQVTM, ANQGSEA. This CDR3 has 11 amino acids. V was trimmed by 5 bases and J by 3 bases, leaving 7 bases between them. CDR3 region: CSVPTDYGYTF. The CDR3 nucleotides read TGCAGCGTTCCGACAGACTATGGCTACACCTTC.

The DNA of the CDR3 is TGTGCCAGCAGCTTTGCGGGACAGGGAAATTATCAGCCCCAGCATTTT. It encodes CASSFAGQGNYQPQHF. The chain couples TRBV5-6 to TRBJ1-5; 9 nucleotides line up with TRBD1. V lost 2 bases and J lost 5; bases outside the gene matches: 8. The CDR3 is 16 amino acids. Germline V gene data show CDR1 as SGHDT and CDR2 as YYEEEE.

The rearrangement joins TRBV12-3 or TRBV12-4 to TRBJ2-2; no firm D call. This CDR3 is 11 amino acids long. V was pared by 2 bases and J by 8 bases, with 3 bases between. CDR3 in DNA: TGTGCCAGCAGTTTACCAGGGGAGCTGTTTTTT. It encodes CASSLPGELFF.

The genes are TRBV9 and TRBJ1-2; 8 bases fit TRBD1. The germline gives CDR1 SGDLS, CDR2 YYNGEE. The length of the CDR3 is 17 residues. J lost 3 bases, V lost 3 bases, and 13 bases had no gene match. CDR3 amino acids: CASSGPSTGGGYYGYTF. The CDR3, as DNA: TGTGCCAGCAGCGGCCCCTCAACAGGGGGGGGGTACTATGGCTACACCTTC.

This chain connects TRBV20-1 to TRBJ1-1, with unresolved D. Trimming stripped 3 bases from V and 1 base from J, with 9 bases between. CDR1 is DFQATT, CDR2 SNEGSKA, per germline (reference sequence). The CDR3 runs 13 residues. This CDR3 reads CSARQTENTEAFF. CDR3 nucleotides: TGCAGTGCTAGGCAGACGGAGAACACTGAAGCTTTCTTT.

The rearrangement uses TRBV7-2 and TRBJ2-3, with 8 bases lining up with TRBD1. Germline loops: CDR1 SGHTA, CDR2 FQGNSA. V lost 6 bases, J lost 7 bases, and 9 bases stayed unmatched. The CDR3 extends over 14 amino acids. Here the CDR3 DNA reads TGTGCCAGCAGGGATGCAGGGGGCGGGTATACGCAGTATTTT. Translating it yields CASRDAGGGYTQYF.

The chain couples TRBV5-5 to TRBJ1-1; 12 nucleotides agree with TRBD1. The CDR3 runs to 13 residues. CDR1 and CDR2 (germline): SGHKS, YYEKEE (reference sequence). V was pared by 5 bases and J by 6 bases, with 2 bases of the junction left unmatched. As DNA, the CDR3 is TGTGCCAGCAGTTGGGACAGGGGGCCTGAAGCTTTCTTT. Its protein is CASSWDRGPEAFF.

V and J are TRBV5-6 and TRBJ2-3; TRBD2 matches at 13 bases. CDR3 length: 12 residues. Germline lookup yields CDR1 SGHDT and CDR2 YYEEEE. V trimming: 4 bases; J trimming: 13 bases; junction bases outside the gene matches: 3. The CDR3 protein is CASSPGLAGEYF. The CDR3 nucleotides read TGTGCCAGCAGCCCCGGACTAGCGGGGGAGTATTTT.

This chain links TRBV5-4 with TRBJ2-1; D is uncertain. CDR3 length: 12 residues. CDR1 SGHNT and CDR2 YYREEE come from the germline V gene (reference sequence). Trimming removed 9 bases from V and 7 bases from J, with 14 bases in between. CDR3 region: CATLNPRNEQFF. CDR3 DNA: TGTGCCACCCTCAACCCGAGGAATGAGCAGTTCTTC.

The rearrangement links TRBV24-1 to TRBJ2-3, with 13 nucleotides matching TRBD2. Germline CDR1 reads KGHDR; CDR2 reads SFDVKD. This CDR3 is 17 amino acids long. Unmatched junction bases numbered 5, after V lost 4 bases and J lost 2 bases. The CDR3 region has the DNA TGTGCCACCAGTGACCCCGGACTAGCGGGAGACACAGATACGCAGTATTTT. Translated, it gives CATSDPGLAGDTDTQYF.

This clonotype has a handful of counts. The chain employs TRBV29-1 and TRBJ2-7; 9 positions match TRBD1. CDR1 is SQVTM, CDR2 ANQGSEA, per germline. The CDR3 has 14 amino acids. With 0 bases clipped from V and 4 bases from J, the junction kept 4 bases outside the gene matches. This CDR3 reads CSVEDSGQGYEQYF. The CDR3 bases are TGCAGCGTTGAAGATTCAGGACAGGGGTACGAGCAGTACTTC.

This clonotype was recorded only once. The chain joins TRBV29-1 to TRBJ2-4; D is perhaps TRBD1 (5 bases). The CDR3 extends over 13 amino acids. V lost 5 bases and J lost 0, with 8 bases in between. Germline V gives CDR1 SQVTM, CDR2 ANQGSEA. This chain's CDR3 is CSVKTAAKNIQYF. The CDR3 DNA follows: TGCAGCGTTAAGACAGCAGCCAAAAACATTCAGTACTTC.

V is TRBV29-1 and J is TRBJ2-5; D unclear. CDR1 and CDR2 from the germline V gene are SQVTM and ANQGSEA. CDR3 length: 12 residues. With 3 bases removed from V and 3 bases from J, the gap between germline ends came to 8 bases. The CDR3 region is CSVEGGEETQYF. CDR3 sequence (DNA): TGCAGCGTTGAGGGCGGTGAAGAGACCCAGTACTTC.

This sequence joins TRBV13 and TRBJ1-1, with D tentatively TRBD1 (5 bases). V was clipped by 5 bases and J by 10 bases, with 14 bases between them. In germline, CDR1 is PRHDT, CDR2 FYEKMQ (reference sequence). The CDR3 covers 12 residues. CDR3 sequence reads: CASSPGQTPAFF. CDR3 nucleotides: TGTGCCAGCAGCCCGGGGCAGACTCCAGCTTTCTTT.

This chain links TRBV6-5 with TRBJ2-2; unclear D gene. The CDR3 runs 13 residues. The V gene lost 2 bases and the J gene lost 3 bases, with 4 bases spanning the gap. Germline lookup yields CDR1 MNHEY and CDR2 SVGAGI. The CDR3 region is CASSYPHTGELFF. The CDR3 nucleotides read TGTGCCAGCAGTTACCCCCACACCGGGGAGCTGTTTTTT.

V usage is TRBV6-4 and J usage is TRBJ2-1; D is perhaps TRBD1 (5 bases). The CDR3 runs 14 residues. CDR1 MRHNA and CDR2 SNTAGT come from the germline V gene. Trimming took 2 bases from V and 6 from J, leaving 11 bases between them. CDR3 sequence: CASSDREGANEQFF. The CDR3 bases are TGTGCCAGCAGTGACAGGGAAGGGGCCAATGAGCAGTTCTTC.

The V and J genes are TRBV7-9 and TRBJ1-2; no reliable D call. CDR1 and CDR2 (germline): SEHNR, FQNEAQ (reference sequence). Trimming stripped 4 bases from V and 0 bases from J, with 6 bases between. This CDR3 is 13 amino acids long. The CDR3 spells CASSSSANYGYTF. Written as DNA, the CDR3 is TGTGCCAGCAGCTCCTCGGCTAACTATGGCTACACCTTC. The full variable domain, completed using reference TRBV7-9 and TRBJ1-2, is DTGVSQNPRHKITKRGQNVTFRCDPISEHNRLYWYRQTLGQGPEFLTYFQNEAQLEKSRLLSDRFSAERPKGSFSTLEIQRTEQGDSAMYLCASSSSANYGYTFGSGTRLTVV.

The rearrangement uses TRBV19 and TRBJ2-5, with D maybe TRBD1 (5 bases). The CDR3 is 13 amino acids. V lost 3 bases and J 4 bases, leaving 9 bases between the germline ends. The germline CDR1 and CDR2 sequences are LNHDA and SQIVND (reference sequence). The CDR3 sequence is CASSIWQGETQYF. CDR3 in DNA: TGTGCCAGTAGTATTTGGCAGGGAGAGACCCAGTACTTC.